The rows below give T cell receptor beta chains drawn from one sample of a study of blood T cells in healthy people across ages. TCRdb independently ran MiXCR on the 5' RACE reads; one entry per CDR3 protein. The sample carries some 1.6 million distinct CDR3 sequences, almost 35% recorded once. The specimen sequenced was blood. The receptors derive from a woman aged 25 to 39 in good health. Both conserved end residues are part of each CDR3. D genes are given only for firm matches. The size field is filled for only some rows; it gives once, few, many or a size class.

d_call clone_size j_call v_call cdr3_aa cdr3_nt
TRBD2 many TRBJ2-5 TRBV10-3 CAISESSSGAQETQYF TGTGCCATCAGTGAGTCGTCTAGCGGGGCCCAAGAGACCCAGTACTTC
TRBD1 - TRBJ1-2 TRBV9 CASSVAPTGSGGYTF TGTGCCAGCAGCGTAGCCCCGACAGGGAGTGGCGGCTACACCTTC
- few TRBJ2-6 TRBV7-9 CASRFEESGANVLTF TGTGCCAGCAGGTTCGAAGAATCTGGGGCCAACGTCCTGACTTTC
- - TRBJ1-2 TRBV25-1 CASSAHPSGGYTF TGTGCCAGCAGTGCCCACCCTTCGGGGGGCTACACCTTC
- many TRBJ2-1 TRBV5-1 CASSRSTSPDNEQFF TGCGCCAGCAGCCGGTCAACGTCGCCGGACAATGAGCAGTTCTTC
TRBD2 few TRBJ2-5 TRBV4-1 CASSHGLAGGQETQYF TGCGCCAGCAGCCACGGACTAGCGGGGGGGCAGGAGACCCAGTACTTC
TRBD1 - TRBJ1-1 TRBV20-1 CSASSQGAVRTEAFF TGCAGTGCTAGTTCACAGGGGGCAGTTCGAACTGAAGCTTTCTTT
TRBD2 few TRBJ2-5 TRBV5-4 CASSLALAGAETQYF TGTGCCAGCAGCTTGGCACTAGCGGGGGCTGAGACCCAGTACTTC
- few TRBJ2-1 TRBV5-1 CASLSDVKNNEQFF TGCGCCAGCCTTTCGGACGTAAAAAACAATGAGCAGTTCTTC
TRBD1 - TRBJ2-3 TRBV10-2 CASSEYRGQQYF TGCGCCAGCAGTGAGTACAGGGGCCAGCAGTATTTT
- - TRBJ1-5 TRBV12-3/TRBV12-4 CASSLGSQAQPQHF TGTGCCAGCAGTTTAGGATCGCAGGCCCAGCCCCAGCATTTT
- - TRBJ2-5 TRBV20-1 CSVEEVRDYQETQYF TGCAGTGTCGAGGAAGTCAGAGACTACCAAGAGACCCAGTACTTC
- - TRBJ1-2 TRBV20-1 CSASAGNLNYGYTF TGCAGTGCTAGTGCGGGGAACCTAAACTATGGCTACACCTTC
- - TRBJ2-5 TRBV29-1 CSVAGMYQETQYF TGCAGCGTTGCCGGGATGTACCAAGAGACCCAGTACTTC
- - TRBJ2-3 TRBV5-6 CASSPRGLTLTDTQYF TGTGCCAGCAGCCCCCGAGGACTCACCCTCACAGATACGCAGTATTTT
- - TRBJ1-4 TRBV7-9 CASSATGRSGEKLFF TGTGCCAGCAGCGCCACAGGGCGCTCGGGTGAAAAACTGTTTTTT
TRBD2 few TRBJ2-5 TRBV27 CASRPTSGGPGETQYF TGTGCCAGCAGGCCGACTAGCGGGGGGCCCGGGGAGACCCAGTACTTC
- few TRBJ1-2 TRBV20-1 CSASPRQDYGYTF TGCAGTGCTAGCCCCCGACAGGACTATGGCTACACCTTC
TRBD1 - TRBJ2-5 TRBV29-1 CSVAGGARQETQYF TGCAGCGTGGCAGGGGGCGCCCGTCAAGAGACCCAGTACTTC
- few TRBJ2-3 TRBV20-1 CSASIFGGGLTDTQYF TGCAGTGCTAGTATTTTCGGAGGGGGGCTTACAGATACGCAGTATTTT
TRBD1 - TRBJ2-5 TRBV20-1 CSGQGLKTQYF TGCTCGGGACAGGGGTTAAAGACCCAGTACTTC
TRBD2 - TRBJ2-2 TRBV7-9 CASSLPQRETAGELFF TGTGCCAGCAGCTTACCCCAGCGGGAGACCGCCGGGGAGCTGTTTTTT
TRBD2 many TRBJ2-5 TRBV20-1 CSAHLGLAGSHKETQYF TGCAGTGCTCACCTGGGACTAGCGGGGAGCCACAAAGAGACCCAGTACTTC
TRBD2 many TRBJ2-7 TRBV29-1 CSVTRTSGSYEQYF TGCAGCGTTACTCGGACTAGCGGGAGCTACGAGCAGTACTTC
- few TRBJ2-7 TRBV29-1 CSAAFSWGLLGEQYF TGCAGCGCCGCCTTCTCTTGGGGGCTCCTTGGGGAGCAGTACTTC
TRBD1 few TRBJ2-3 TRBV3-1 CASSQGQGAGTDTQYF TGTGCCAGCAGCCAAGGCCAGGGGGCTGGTACAGATACGCAGTATTTT
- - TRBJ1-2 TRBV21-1 CASPTRRLANYGYTF TGTGCCAGCCCCACTAGGAGATTAGCTAACTATGGCTACACCTTC
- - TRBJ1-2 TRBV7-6 CASSLNPSQAGGGYTF TGTGCCAGCAGCTTAAATCCGTCACAGGCTGGGGGTGGCTACACCTTC
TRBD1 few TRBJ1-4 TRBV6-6 CASRPGQGGLFF TGTGCCAGCAGACCTGGACAGGGTGGACTGTTTTTT
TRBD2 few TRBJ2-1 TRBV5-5 CASSTGLAGGFSYNEQFF TGTGCCAGCAGCACTGGACTAGCGGGGGGCTTCTCCTACAATGAGCAGTTCTTC
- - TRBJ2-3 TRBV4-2 CASSQGAPGTGGDTQYF TGTGCCAGCAGCCAAGGGGCCCCCGGGACTGGAGGAGATACGCAGTATTTT
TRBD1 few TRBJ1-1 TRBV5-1 CASSWDSRVNTEAFF TGCGCCAGCAGCTGGGACAGCCGGGTGAACACTGAAGCTTTCTTT